The clone carrying this T cell receptor (beta chain) was observed a handful of times. With 6 bases clipped from V and 3 bases from J, the junction kept 4 bases outside the gene matches. CDR1 and CDR2 from the germline V gene are WSHSY and SAAADI. The CDR3 runs 13 residues. The sample comes from a study of CD8+ T cells in alopecia areata. At the level of the study: Treated patients were given oral tofacitinib, which was dosed at 5 to 10 mg twice daily. Tofacitinib lasted 6 to 18 months, then 6 months off drug.

It was cDNA, reverse transcribed from extracted RNA, that served as the sequencing template. Assay: immunoSEQ multiplex PCR; the TCRdb copy retains only in-frame clones and omits some. The data contain about 12,000 clones, 56% of them singletons. Peripheral blood samples and lesional scalp punch biopsies were obtained from alopecia areata patients. The clonotype comes from a human donor with alopecia areata. The chain uses TRBV10-2 and TRBJ2-7; 8 nucleotides line up with TRBD1. The sequenced sample was skin. The DNA for the CDR3 is TGCGCCAGCAGCACGACAGGGGACTACGAGCAGTACTTC. It is translated as CASSTTGDYEQYF.